This T cell receptor beta chain was observed in a study of response to subunit inactivated influenza vaccine. Each CDR3 protein is one row after TCRdb ran MiXCR on the RT-PCR reads. This sample yields fewer than 700,000 distinct CDR3 sequences, of which approximately 13% are seen a single time; approximately 14% belongs to the top ten. Trimming stripped 1 base from V and 11 bases from J, with 17 bases between. This CDR3 comprises 15 residues. Germline CDR1 is SGHTA and CDR2 is FQGNSA. Whole-study findings and limits: Researchers suggested that each seasonal influenza vaccination recruits few new T cells.

In the case of this clonotype: The antigen is unknown.

V usage is TRBV7-2 and J usage is TRBJ1-4; TRBD1 might be the D (6 bases). This clonotype was obtained from a man aged 45-65 years who received an inactivated influenza vaccine. The source material was PBMCs from blood, sampled roughly 46 days after vaccination. CDR3: CASSLVGGAMEKLFF. CDR3 nucleotide sequence: TGTGCCAGCAGCTTAGTCGGGGGGGCTATGGAGAAACTGTTTTTT.